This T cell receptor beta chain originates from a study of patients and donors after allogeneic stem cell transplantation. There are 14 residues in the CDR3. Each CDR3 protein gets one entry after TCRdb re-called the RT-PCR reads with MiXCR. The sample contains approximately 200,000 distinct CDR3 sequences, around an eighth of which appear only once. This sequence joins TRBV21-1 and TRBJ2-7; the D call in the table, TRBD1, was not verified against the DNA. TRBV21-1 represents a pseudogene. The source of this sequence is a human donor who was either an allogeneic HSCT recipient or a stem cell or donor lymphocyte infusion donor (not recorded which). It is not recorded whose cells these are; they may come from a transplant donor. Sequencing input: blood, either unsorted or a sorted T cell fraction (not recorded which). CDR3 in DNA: TGTGCCAGCAGCAAGGGGGGGCGGTGGTGTGAGCAGTACTTC. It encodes CASSKGGRWCEQYF.